A single sample is the source of the 25 T cell receptor beta chains below, sequenced in a study of T cell responses to AZD1222 COVID-19 vaccine. Sequenced by immunoSEQ multiplex PCR; TCRdb stores in-frame clones only, minus some. Seen here are roughly 78,000 clones, roughly 85% observed once, and the top ten hold approximately 2.9%. The sample was peripheral blood, taken on day 0 of AZD1222 vaccination. These TCRs come from an adult in good health.

The V gene is TRBV5-4, the J gene TRBJ1-6; no clear D. Germline V CDR1 and CDR2: SGHNT, YYREEE (reference sequence). The CDR3 is made up of 17 amino acids. The ends were cut back, 4 bases at V and 0 bases at J, with 14 bases in the middle. The CDR3 loop is CASSPTPGSSYNSPLHF. Written as DNA, the CDR3 is TGTGCCAGCAGCCCTACACCCGGGAGCTCCTATAATTCACCCCTCCACTTT.

The genes are TRBV6-6 and TRBJ1-1; a weak D match, TRBD1 (5 bases). This CDR3 contains 13 residues. Germline V gives CDR1 MNHNY, CDR2 SVGAGI (reference sequence). Trimming stripped 10 bases from V and 4 bases from J, with 16 bases between. The CDR3 is CAMLGDTGTEAFF. CDR3 coding DNA: TGTGCCATGCTAGGGGATACGGGCACTGAAGCTTTCTTT.

The chain carries TRBV5-6 and TRBJ2-3; D not certain. The CDR3 runs to 13 residues. The ends were cut back, 0 bases at V and 4 bases at J, with 6 bases in the middle. Germline V gene sequence: CDR1 SGHDT, CDR2 YYEEEE. The CDR3 reads CASSLGSADTQYF. The CDR3 DNA follows: TGTGCCAGCAGCTTGGGGTCAGCAGATACGCAGTATTTT.

This clone was recorded a few times. The chain recombines TRBV7-2 with TRBJ1-2; D is perhaps TRBD1 (5 bases). There are 17 residues in the CDR3. In germline, CDR1 is SGHTA, CDR2 FQGNSA. The V and J ends lost 1 base and 6 bases respectively, with 21 bases between them. As DNA, the CDR3 is TGTGCCAGCAGCTTAGACGGGGGGAAGGGAGGTAGGAATGGCTACACCTTC. It codes for CASSLDGGKGGRNGYTF.

The rearrangement links TRBV4-3 to TRBJ2-7; no definite D call. The CDR3 spans 13 residues. The germline V gene has CDR1 LGHNA and CDR2 YSLEER. V lost 0 bases and J 3 bases, leaving 6 bases between the germline ends. The CDR3 region is CASSQDTYYEQYF. The CDR3 DNA is TGCGCCAGCAGCCAAGATACGTACTACGAGCAGTACTTC.

V usage is TRBV18 and J usage is TRBJ2-7; D unclear. V lost 5 bases, J lost 0 bases, and 5 bases lay in between. This CDR3 is built from 12 residues. Per germline, CDR1 KGHSH and CDR2 LQKENI. The CDR3 protein is CASSSSSYEQYF. The CDR3 DNA reads as TGTGCCAGCTCATCGTCCTCCTACGAGCAGTACTTC.

This chain uses TRBV10-3 with TRBJ2-1; TRBD2 matches 9 bases. The CDR3 sequence is 15 residues long. Per the germline V gene, CDR1 is ENHRY and CDR2 is SYGVKD. J lost 1 base, V lost 6 bases, and 4 bases had no gene match. The CDR3 reads CAISALAGSYNEQFF. The DNA of the CDR3 is TGTGCCATCAGCGCACTAGCGGGTTCCTACAATGAGCAGTTCTTC.

This clone was seen just once. The gene calls are TRBV5-1 and TRBJ2-5; D possibly corresponds to TRBD1 (5 bases). The ends were cut back, 4 bases at V and 5 bases at J, with 21 bases in the middle. CDR1 is SGHRS and CDR2 is YFSETQ in the germline V gene. The CDR3 extends over 16 amino acids. The CDR3 DNA is TGCGCCAGCAGCCCTCCTGGTCAGGGTTCACGGGAGACCCAGTACTTC. Translating gives CASSPPGQGSRETQYF. Using reference TRBV5-1 and TRBJ2-5 for the parts outside the CDR3, the full variable domain is KAGVTQTPRYLIKTRGQQVTLSCSPISGHRSVSWYQQTPGQGLQFLFEYFSETQRNKGNFPGRFSGRQFSNSRSEMNVSTLELGDSALYLCASSPPGQGSRETQYFGPGTRLLVL.

The chain is built from TRBV10-3 and TRBJ1-1; 7 bases are shared with TRBD1. The CDR3 is made up of 13 amino acids. CDR1 is ENHRY and CDR2 is SYGVKD in the germline V gene. V shed 5 bases and J 5 bases; nucleotides not matched to a gene: 5. DNA for the CDR3: TGTGCCATCAGTTTCAGGGGGTGGACTGAAGCTTTCTTT. Amino acid sequence: CAISFRGWTEAFF.

The chain joins TRBV4-3 to TRBJ2-4; D assignment may be TRBD1 or TRBD2 (5 bases each). Trimming removed 0 bases from V and 0 bases from J, with 9 bases in between. CDR3 length equals 16 residues. From germline, CDR1 is LGHNA and CDR2 YSLEER. CDR3 DNA sequence: TGCGCCAGCAGCCAAGATAGGGACCCAGCCAAAAACATTCAGTACTTC. Translation gives CASSQDRDPAKNIQYF.

The rearrangement joins TRBV7-2 to TRBJ2-7; 7 bases are a match to TRBD1. Per the germline V gene, CDR1 is SGHTA and CDR2 is FQGNSA. The V gene end was trimmed by 5 bases and the J gene end by 1 base; junction bases not matched to a gene: 5. The CDR3 length is 14 residues. The CDR3 bases are TGTGCCAGCAGCCCGTGGACAGGATCCTACGAGCAGTACTTC. As protein: CASSPWTGSYEQYF.

The CDR3 here is CASQPRTGELLGANVLTF. The DNA of the CDR3 is TGTGCCAGCCAACCTCGGACAGGGGAACTCCTTGGGGCCAACGTCCTGACTTTC. The chain links TRBV19 to TRBJ2-6; 9 nucleotides line up with TRBD1. The V and J ends lost 9 bases and 3 bases, in that order; junction bases with no gene match: 15. CDR3 length: 18 amino acids. CDR1 is LNHDA and CDR2 is SQIVND in the germline V gene (reference sequence).

The chain combines TRBV5-1 with TRBJ2-3; 8 bases align to TRBD1. V was pared by 4 bases and J by 3 bases, with 4 bases of the junction left unmatched. This CDR3 is 14 amino acids long. In germline, CDR1 is SGHRS, CDR2 YFSETQ. The CDR3 loop reads CASSAGQGTDTQYF. The CDR3 DNA reads TGCGCCAGCAGCGCAGGACAGGGAACAGATACGCAGTATTTT. Complete variable domain (other parts from reference TRBV5-1 and TRBJ2-3): KAGVTQTPRYLIKTRGQQVTLSCSPISGHRSVSWYQQTPGQGLQFLFEYFSETQRNKGNFPGRFSGRQFSNSRSEMNVSTLELGDSALYLCASSAGQGTDTQYFGPGTRLTVL.

The gene calls are TRBV30 and TRBJ1-5; D is unresolved. This CDR3 spans 13 amino acids. Germline V gene data show CDR1 as GTSNPN and CDR2 as SVGIG (reference sequence). For the CDR3, the DNA is TGTGCGGCTAATTCGGGCTACAATCAGCCCCAGCATTTT. Its translation: CAANSGYNQPQHF. The full variable domain, with the rest looked up from reference TRBV30 and TRBJ1-5, is SQTIHQWPATLVQPVGSPLSLECTVEGTSNPNLYWYRQAAGRGLQLLFYSVGIGQISSEVPQNLSASRPQDRQFILSSKKLLLSDSGFYLCAANSGYNQPQHFGDGTRLSIL.

This clone turned up a few times. The gene calls are TRBV7-9 and TRBJ2-7, with 7 bases fitting TRBD2. V was pared by 6 bases and J by 3 bases, with 8 bases of the junction left unmatched. The CDR3 extends over 14 amino acids. CDR1 and CDR2 from the germline V gene are SEHNR and FQNEAQ (reference sequence). The CDR3 DNA reads as TGTGCCAGCAGTCCCCTAGCGGAGAGCTACGAGCAGTACTTC. It codes for CASSPLAESYEQYF.

The genes are TRBV12-3 or TRBV12-4 and TRBJ1-1; D gene unclear. V dropped 6 bases and J dropped 5 bases, with 10 bases sitting between them. This CDR3 has 12 amino acids. The CDR3: CASSLHWTEAFF. CDR3 in DNA: TGTGCCAGCAGCCTTCATTGGACTGAAGCTTTCTTT.

There are a few counts of this clone. This chain connects TRBV2 to TRBJ1-1; D gene unclear. Germline values: CDR1 SNHLY, CDR2 FYNNEI. V lost 1 base to trimming and J lost 1 base, with 4 bases between them. The CDR3 loop spans 13 amino acids. CDR3 coding DNA: TGTGCCAGCAGTGAAGGGGAGAACACTGAAGCTTTCTTT. Amino acid sequence: CASSEGENTEAFF.

V usage is TRBV12-3 or TRBV12-4 and J usage is TRBJ1-2; 9 positions match TRBD1. The junction had 4 bases not matched to a gene; V was cut back by 6 bases and J by 5 bases. This CDR3 is built from 13 residues. The CDR3, as DNA: TGTGCCAGCAGGGACAGGGGACGGTATGGCTACACCTTC. Protein product: CASRDRGRYGYTF.

This clone was seen once. The J gene is TRBJ1-2, the V gene TRBV7-2; 8 bases align to TRBD1. V trimming: 1 base; J trimming: 4 bases; junction bases outside the gene matches: 5. The germline CDR1 and CDR2 sequences are SGHTA and FQGNSA. This CDR3 contains 15 residues. Written as DNA, the CDR3 is TGTGCCAGCAGCTTAGACGACAGGGGAGGCTATGGCTACACCTTC. Its protein product is CASSLDDRGGYGYTF.

V gene TRBV7-9 combines with J gene TRBJ2-7, with 7 bases aligning to TRBD1. The CDR3 is made up of 13 amino acids. CDR1 is SEHNR, CDR2 FQNEAQ, per germline (reference sequence). V was pared by 5 bases and J by 5 bases, with 6 bases of the junction left unmatched. CDR3 nucleotide sequence: TGTGCCAGCAGCCCTACAGGGGTGGACGAGCAGTACTTC. Protein: CASSPTGVDEQYF.

A single count supports this clone. The gene calls are TRBV10-2 and TRBJ2-3; 16 bases line up with TRBD2. The CDR3 is 17 residues long. The ends lost 7 bases at V and 5 bases at J; junction bases unmatched: 9. CDR1 and CDR2 from the germline V gene are WSHSY and SAAADI. Written as DNA, the CDR3 is TGCGCCAGCACAGGGACTAGCGGGGGGGCAGGAATAGATACGCAGTATTTT. The encoded protein is CASTGTSGGAGIDTQYF.

This clone has a single count. The chain carries TRBV3-1 (or the pseudogene TRBV3-2) and TRBJ1-6, with no clear D. The CDR3 sequence is 13 residues long. Trimming removed 0 bases from V and 11 bases from J, with 8 bases in between. CDR1 LGHDT and CDR2 YNNKEL come from the germline V gene (reference sequence). The CDR3 DNA reads as TGTGCCAGCAGCCAAGATACGGAGCCACCCCTCCACTTT. Its protein is CASSQDTEPPLHF.

In the case of this clone: The junction departs from the called germline gene at one end, perhaps through a read error. The chain employs TRBV7-2 and TRBJ2-7, with TRBD2 matching over 11 bases. Germline CDR1 reads SGHTA; CDR2 reads FQGNSA. This CDR3 is 15 amino acids long. The CDR3 spells CASSIRMGTSGFANF. CDR3 bases: TGTGCCAGCAGCATAAGAATGGGGACTAGCGGTTTTGCGAACTTC. The full variable domain, in which reference TRBV7-2 and TRBJ2-7 provide the parts outside the CDR3, is GAGVSQSPSNKVTEKGKDVELRCDPISGHTALYWYRQSLGQGLEFLIYFQGNSAPDKSGLPSDRFSAERTGGSVSTLTIQRTQQEDSAVYLCASSIRMGTSGFANFGPGTRLTVT.

The rearrangement links TRBV18 to TRBJ1-1, with TRBD1 matching over 10 bases. Germline assignment: CDR1 KGHSH and CDR2 LQKENI. Trimming removed 2 bases from V and 4 bases from J; junction bases left unmatched: 13. CDR3 length: 18 residues. The CDR3: CASSPNSGTGEGGTEAFF. CDR3 nucleotide sequence: TGTGCCAGCTCACCAAATAGTGGGACAGGGGAAGGCGGCACTGAAGCTTTCTTT. Drawing the rest from reference TRBV18 and TRBJ1-1, the complete variable domain is NAGVMQNPRHLVRRRGQEARLRCSPMKGHSHVYWYRQLPEEGLKFMVYLQKENIIDESGMPKERFSAEFPKEGPSILRIQQVVRGDSAAYFCASSPNSGTGEGGTEAFFGQGTRLTVV.

The chain carries TRBV5-1 and TRBJ2-1; D unresolved. V lost 4 bases and J 8 bases, leaving 10 bases between the germline ends. CDR1 and CDR2 from the germline V gene are SGHRS and YFSETQ. This CDR3 is built from 12 residues. In DNA form, the CDR3 reads TGCGCCAGCAGCCGGATGGCGGATGAGCAGTTCTTC. It codes for CASSRMADEQFF. Drawing the rest from reference TRBV5-1 and TRBJ2-1, the complete variable domain is KAGVTQTPRYLIKTRGQQVTLSCSPISGHRSVSWYQQTPGQGLQFLFEYFSETQRNKGNFPGRFSGRQFSNSRSEMNVSTLELGDSALYLCASSRMADEQFFGPGTRLTVL.